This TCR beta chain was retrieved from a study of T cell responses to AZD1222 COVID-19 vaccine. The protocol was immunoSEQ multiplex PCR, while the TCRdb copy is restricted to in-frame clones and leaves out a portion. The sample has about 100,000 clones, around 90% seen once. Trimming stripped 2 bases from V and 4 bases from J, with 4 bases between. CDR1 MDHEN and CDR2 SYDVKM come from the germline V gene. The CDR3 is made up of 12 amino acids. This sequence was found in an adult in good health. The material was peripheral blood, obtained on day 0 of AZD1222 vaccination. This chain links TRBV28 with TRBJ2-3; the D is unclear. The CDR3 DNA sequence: TGTGCCAGCAGTTTACAAGCAGATACGCAGTATTTT. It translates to CASSLQADTQYF.